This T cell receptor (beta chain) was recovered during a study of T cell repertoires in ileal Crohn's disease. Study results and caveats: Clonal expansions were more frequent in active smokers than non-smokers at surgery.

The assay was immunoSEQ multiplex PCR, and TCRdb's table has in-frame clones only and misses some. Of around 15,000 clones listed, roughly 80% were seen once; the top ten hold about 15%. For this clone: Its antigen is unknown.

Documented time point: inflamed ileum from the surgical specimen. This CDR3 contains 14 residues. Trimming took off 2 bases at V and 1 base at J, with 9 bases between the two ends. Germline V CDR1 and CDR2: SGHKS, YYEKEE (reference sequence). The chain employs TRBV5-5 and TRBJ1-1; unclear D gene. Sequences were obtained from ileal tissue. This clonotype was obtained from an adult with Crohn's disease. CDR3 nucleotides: TGTGCCAGCAGCTTACGGCACGGGAACACTGAAGCTTTCTTT. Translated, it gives CASSLRHGNTEAFF.